This T cell receptor beta chain was recorded in a study of monozygotic twins with inflammatory bowel disease (dated by TCRdb to between 2018 and 2020). Some background on the complete study: A total of roughly 28 monozygotic twin pairs were included in the full study, comprising nine German pairs (four IBD-concordant, five IBD-discordant) and 19 IBD-discordant Danish pairs. Disease-associated traits were sought mainly through comparisons between IBD patients and their genetically identical healthy co-twins within discordant pairs. Each individual had, on average, about 151 000 unique TCRalpha sequences and 181 000 unique TCRbeta sequences available for analysis. Paper-wide results and their limitations: The analysis was unable to tell apart different T cell subtypes. Measured by the inverse Simpson index, TCRbeta repertoire diversity was lower in IBD patients than in their healthy co-twins. Fewer clonotypes were shared with other individuals by IBD patients than by healthy twins, most markedly in patients showing signs of disease activity. Because patients received different immunosuppressive treatments, the repertoires may have picked up extra background noise and variability between individuals. Repertoire similarity did not differ between concordant and discordant twins, possibly due to limited statistical power. The results gave no support for a single strong signal or clonotype linked to IBD.

From each donor, a roughly 2.5 ml peripheral blood sample was collected into PAXgene tubes and stored at -80 degrees C. Without any T cell sorting, total RNA was extracted from whole blood using the PAXgene blood miRNA kit on an automated QIAcube. Deep TCRalpha and TCRbeta repertoire profiling with unique molecular barcoding was performed on peripheral blood of monozygotic twin pairs concordant or discordant for inflammatory bowel disease. For every twin pair, smoking habits were documented, and each individual was categorised as a current, former or never smoker. CDR1 and CDR2 (SGHRS, YFSETQ) derive from the germline V gene. The CDR3 sequence holds 15 residues, the cysteine and phenylalanine included. DNA for this receptor is not on file. As to this clonotype: Its antigen is currently not known.

Receptor amplification or capture employed 5' RACE. For each TCR library, 3,500 to 4,000 ng of total RNA was used. For each sample, cDNA was synthesized in eight separate reactions using SMARTScribe reverse transcriptase. Unique molecular identifiers containing a 6-nucleotide sample barcode were introduced through template switching during cDNA synthesis. Two nested PCRs of about 16 and 10 cycles amplified the TCRalpha and TCRbeta cDNA, and bead purification followed each PCR. Before amplification, the cDNA was treated with uracil DNA-glycosylase and purified using the QIAquick PCR purification kit. The second PCR was the step at which Illumina TruSeq-compatible adapters and sample-specific barcodes were added. TapeStation and Qubit were used to check library quality and concentration, and 4.5 to 6.5 ng of each library was pooled. Sequencing of the pooled libraries was done on an Illumina HiSeq2500 single-index Rapid Run using custom sequencing primers and 2 x 100 bp reads. Per the authors' processing: MiGEC version 1.2.6 was used for UMI-based consensus assembly, which corrected PCR and sequencing errors. V(D)J alignment, clonotype assembly and CDR3 extraction were performed with MiXCR version 2.1.1. To normalise gene usage, clonotype sharing and MAIT/NKT TCR abundance, the analysis used the top 1000, 10 000 and 20 000 clonotypes per sample. After downsampling to 27 000 UMIs, diversity was calculated as the inverse Simpson index using the vegan R package. Paired Mann-Whitney U tests on discordant twin pairs were used, with Benjamini-Hochberg multiple-testing correction. Based on TCRdb reprocessing of the reads, there is one entry per CDR3 protein sequence, and DNA is missing. For this entry, the V and J calls and clone size follow TCRdb and not the study's own pipeline. The sample's clone listing holds about 210,000 distinct CDR3 sequences. The ten largest clones take up about 8% of the sample.

The clonotype was recovered from a human donor with ulcerative colitis or Crohn's disease, or a healthy co-twin of an affected twin (not recorded which). Recombination joined TRBV5-1 with TRBJ1-5; TCRdb picks TRBD1, but there is no DNA to check that call. The sequencing sample was made of blood. The CDR3 reads CASSLGGVSNQPQHF.